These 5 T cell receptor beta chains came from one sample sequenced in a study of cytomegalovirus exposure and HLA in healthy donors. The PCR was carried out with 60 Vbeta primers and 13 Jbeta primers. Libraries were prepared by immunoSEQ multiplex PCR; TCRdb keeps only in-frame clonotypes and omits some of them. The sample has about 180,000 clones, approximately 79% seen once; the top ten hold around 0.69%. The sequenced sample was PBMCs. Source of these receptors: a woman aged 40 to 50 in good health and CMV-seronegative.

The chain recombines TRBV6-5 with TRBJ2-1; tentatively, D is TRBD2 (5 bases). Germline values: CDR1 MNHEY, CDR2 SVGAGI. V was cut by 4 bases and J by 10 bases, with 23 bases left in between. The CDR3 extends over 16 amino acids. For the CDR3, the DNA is TGTGCCAGCAGTTCTGGCCTAGCTACCCGACACTGGGAGCAGTTCTTC. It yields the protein CASSSGLATRHWEQFF.

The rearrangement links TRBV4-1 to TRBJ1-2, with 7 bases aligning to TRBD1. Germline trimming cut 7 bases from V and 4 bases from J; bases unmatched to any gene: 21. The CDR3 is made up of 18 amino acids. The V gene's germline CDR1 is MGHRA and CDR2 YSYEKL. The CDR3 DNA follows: TGCGCCAGCACCAGAGAACCGGGACAGCGCTTAGGTGCCTATGGCTACACCTTC. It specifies CASTREPGQRLGAYGYTF.

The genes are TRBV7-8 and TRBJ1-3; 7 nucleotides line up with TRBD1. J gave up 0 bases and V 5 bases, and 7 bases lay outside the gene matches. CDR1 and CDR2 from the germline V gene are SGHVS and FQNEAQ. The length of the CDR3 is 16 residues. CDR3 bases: TGTGCCAGCAGCCCCCGGACAGGTTACTCTGGAAACACCATATATTTT. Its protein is CASSPRTGYSGNTIYF.

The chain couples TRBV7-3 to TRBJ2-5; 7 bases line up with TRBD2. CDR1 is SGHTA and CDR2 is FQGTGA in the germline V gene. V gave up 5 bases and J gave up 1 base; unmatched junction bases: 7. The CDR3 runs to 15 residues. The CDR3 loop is CASSQAGDPQETQYF. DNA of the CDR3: TGTGCCAGCAGCCAGGCGGGAGACCCCCAAGAGACCCAGTACTTC. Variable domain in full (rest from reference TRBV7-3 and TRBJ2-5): GAGVSQTPSNKVTEKGKYVELRCDPISGHTALYWYRQSLGQGPEFLIYFQGTGAADDSGLPNDRFFAVRPEGSVSTLKIQRTERGDSAVYLCASSQAGDPQETQYFGPGTRLLVL.

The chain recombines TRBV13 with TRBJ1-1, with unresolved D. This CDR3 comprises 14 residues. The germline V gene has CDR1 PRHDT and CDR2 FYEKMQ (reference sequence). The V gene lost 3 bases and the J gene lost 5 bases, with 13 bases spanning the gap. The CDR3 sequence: CASSLSAGGTEAFF. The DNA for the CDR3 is TGTGCCAGCAGCTTGTCGGCAGGTGGGACTGAAGCTTTCTTT.